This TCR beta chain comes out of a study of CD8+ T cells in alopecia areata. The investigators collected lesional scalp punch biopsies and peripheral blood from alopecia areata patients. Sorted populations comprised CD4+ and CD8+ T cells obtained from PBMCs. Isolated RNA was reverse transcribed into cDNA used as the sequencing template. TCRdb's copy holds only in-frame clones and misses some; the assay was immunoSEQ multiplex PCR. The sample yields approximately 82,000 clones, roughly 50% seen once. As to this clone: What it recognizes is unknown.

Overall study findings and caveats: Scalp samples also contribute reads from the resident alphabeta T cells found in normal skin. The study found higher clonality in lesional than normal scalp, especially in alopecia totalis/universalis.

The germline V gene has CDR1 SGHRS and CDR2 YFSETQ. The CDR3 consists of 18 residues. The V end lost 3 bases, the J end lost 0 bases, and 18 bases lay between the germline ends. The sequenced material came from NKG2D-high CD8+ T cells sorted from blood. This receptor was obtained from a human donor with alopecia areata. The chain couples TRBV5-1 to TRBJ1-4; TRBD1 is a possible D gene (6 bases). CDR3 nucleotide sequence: TGCGCCAGCAGCTGGGTAGGACAGACCGATGCAACTAATGAAAAACTGTTTTTT. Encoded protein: CASSWVGQTDATNEKLFF.